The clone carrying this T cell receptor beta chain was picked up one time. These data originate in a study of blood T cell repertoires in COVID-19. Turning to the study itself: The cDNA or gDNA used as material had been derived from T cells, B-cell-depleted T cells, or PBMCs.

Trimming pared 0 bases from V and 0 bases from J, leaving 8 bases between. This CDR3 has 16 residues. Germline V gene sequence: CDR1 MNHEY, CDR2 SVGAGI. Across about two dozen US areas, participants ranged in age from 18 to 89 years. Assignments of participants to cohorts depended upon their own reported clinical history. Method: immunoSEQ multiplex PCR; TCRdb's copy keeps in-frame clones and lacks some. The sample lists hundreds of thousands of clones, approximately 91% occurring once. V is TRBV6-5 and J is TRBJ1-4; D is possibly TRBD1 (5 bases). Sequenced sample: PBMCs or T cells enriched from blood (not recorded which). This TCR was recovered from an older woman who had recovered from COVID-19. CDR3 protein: CASSYSPGATNEKLFF. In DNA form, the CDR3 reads TGTGCCAGCAGTTACTCGCCGGGGGCAACTAATGAAAAACTGTTTTTT.